Below, 8 T cell receptor beta chains from the same sample are listed, as sequenced in a study of T cell responses to AZD1222 COVID-19 vaccine. TCRdb keeps only in-frame clones here, not all; method: immunoSEQ multiplex PCR. The sample shows 95,000 to 150,000 clones, 75% to 90% of them seen only once. Material: peripheral blood, obtained on day 0 of AZD1222 vaccination. The receptors derive from an adult in good health.

This clone was observed once. The genes are TRBV27 and TRBJ2-3; the D is unclear. The CDR3 runs 14 residues. Germline lookup yields CDR1 MNHEY and CDR2 SMNVEV (reference sequence). Between the trimmed V and J ends, which lost 3 bases and 0 bases, there was a span of 7 bases. CDR3 in DNA: TGTGCCAGCAGTTTTCGGTCTAGCACAGATACGCAGTATTTT. Protein: CASSFRSSTDTQYF.

This sequence joins TRBV19 and TRBJ2-3, with 9 bases identical to TRBD2. Trimming at V came to 1 base and at J to 4 bases, leaving 9 bases not matched to a gene. CDR1 is LNHDA, CDR2 SQIVND, per germline (reference sequence). There are 17 residues in the CDR3. The CDR3 coding sequence is TGTGCCAGTAGTATAGTCGGTAGCGGGAGCAACGCAGATACGCAGTATTTT. Protein product: CASSIVGSGSNADTQYF.

The genes are TRBV7-2 and TRBJ1-1; D may be TRBD1 (5 bases). There are 13 residues in the CDR3. V shed 1 base and J shed 5 bases, with 8 bases lying between them. The germline V gene encodes CDR1 SGHTA and CDR2 FQGNSA. The CDR3, as DNA: TGTGCCAGCAGCTTAGAATGGGGGACTGAAGCTTTCTTT. Translating gives CASSLEWGTEAFF.

The chain has TRBV7-9 and TRBJ2-7, with 10 bases fitting TRBD1. The CDR3 covers 15 residues. The ends lost 4 bases at V and 6 bases at J; junction bases unmatched: 9. In germline, CDR1 is SEHNR, CDR2 FQNEAQ (reference sequence). This CDR3 reads CASSSGTGALREQYF. DNA for the CDR3: TGTGCCAGCAGCTCCGGGACAGGGGCCTTACGCGAGCAGTACTTC.

This clone has only a few counts. Germline and junction disagree at one end, which may indicate a read error. J is TRBJ1-6 and V is TRBV6-5; D is unresolved. The germline gives CDR1 MNHEY, CDR2 SVGAGI. There are 13 residues in the CDR3. This CDR3 is CAIAPSHKSPLHF. CDR3 DNA sequence: TGTGCCATCGCCCCGAGCCATAAATCACCCCTCCACTTT.

The gene calls are TRBV7-2 and TRBJ2-2; 10 positions agree with TRBD2. Germline V gene lookup returns CDR1 SGHTA and CDR2 FQGNSA. Trimming at V came to 4 bases and at J to 4 bases, leaving 9 bases not matched to a gene. CDR3 size: 17 residues. CDR3: CASSSPKRGGPTGELFF. DNA of the CDR3: TGTGCCAGCAGCTCCCCTAAGCGGGGGGGCCCCACCGGGGAGCTGTTTTTT. Full variable domain (rest looked up from reference TRBV7-2 and TRBJ2-2): GAGVSQSPSNKVTEKGKDVELRCDPISGHTALYWYRQSLGQGLEFLIYFQGNSAPDKSGLPSDRFSAERTGGSVSTLTIQRTQQEDSAVYLCASSSPKRGGPTGELFFGEGSRLTVL.

The rearrangement joins TRBV20-1 to TRBJ1-6, with TRBD1 matching 9 bases. With V trimmed by 3 bases and J by 9 bases, 15 bases remained unmatched. Germline lookup yields CDR1 DFQATT and CDR2 SNEGSKA (reference sequence). The CDR3 has 17 residues. The CDR3 sequence: CSASWPGTGSLGSPLHF. CDR3 DNA: TGCAGTGCTAGTTGGCCCGGGACAGGGTCTTTGGGTTCACCCCTCCACTTT.

This sequence joins TRBV28 and TRBJ2-3; tentative D call: TRBD1 (6 bases). The germline V gene encodes CDR1 MDHEN and CDR2 SYDVKM. This CDR3 is 17 amino acids long. The ends were cut back, 5 bases at V and 5 bases at J, with 23 bases in the middle. The DNA for the CDR3 is TGTGCCAGCAGTGACGACGCTTGGGACACAGGCCGAGATACGCAGTATTTT. Encoded protein: CASSDDAWDTGRDTQYF.